Below are 9 T cell receptor beta chains sequenced from a single sample in a study of T cell responses to AZD1222 COVID-19 vaccine (dated by TCRdb to the early 2020s). Library preparation employed the immunoSEQ multiplex PCR assay. Entries here come from immuneACCESS through TCRdb and include only in-frame sequences with V and J called. Some clones fail to appear in such tables; in the studies checked, an unresolved V gene covers under half of the shortfall, and the cause of the remainder is unknown. The sample contains 95,000 to 110,000 clones, 91% of them found a single time. The leading ten clones occupy less than 55% of the sample. The sample's time point label is to be understood as: baseline before first vaccination. The sequencing here drew on peripheral blood, taken on day 0 of AZD1222 vaccination. These TCRs come from an adult in good health.

The chain couples TRBV14 to TRBJ2-1, with 9 bases that match TRBD1. V lost 1 base to trimming and J lost 8 bases; unmatched junction nucleotides: 9. There are 16 residues in the CDR3. Germline CDR1 reads SGHDN; CDR2 reads FVKESK. DNA for the CDR3: TGTGCCAGCAGCCAAGCTATGGCGACAGGGGGTCATGAGCAGTTCTTC. It yields the protein CASSQAMATGGHEQFF.

The CDR3 loop reads CASSQEWGLGSYNEQFF. Here the CDR3 DNA reads TGTGCCAGCAGCCAAGAATGGGGCCTGGGCTCCTACAATGAGCAGTTCTTC. V gene TRBV14 combines with J gene TRBJ2-1, with D possibly matching TRBD1 (5 bases). The germline V gene has CDR1 SGHDN and CDR2 FVKESK. The CDR3 has 17 amino acids. V lost 0 bases and J lost 0, with 12 bases in between.

V is TRBV9 and J is TRBJ2-2, with TRBD2 matching 10 bases. V trimming: 3 bases; J trimming: 4 bases; junction bases outside the gene matches: 9. The CDR3 loop spans 17 amino acids. Per the germline V gene, CDR1 is SGDLS and CDR2 is YYNGEE. The CDR3 spells CASSEGLAGDLTGELFF. The CDR3 nucleotides are TGTGCCAGCAGCGAGGGGCTAGCGGGAGACCTCACCGGGGAGCTGTTTTTT.

The chain recombines TRBV7-2 with TRBJ2-1; a possible D gene is TRBD2 (5 bases). The CDR3 is 15 amino acids. V was shortened by 0 bases and J by 4 bases, with 10 bases between the two germline ends. Per the germline V gene, CDR1 is SGHTA and CDR2 is FQGNSA. As DNA, the CDR3 is TGTGCCAGCAGCTTAGCGGGAGTTTTTTACAATGAGCAGTTCTTC. Amino acid sequence: CASSLAGVFYNEQFF.

The chain couples TRBV28 to TRBJ1-1; D is unresolved. V was cut by 8 bases and J by 3 bases, with 7 bases left in between. Germline V gene data show CDR1 as MDHEN and CDR2 as SYDVKM. The CDR3 runs to 11 residues. CDR3 protein: CASVSDTEAFF. In DNA, the CDR3 is TGTGCCAGCGTATCTGACACTGAAGCTTTCTTT. The full variable domain, with the rest looked up from reference TRBV28 and TRBJ1-1, is DVKVTQSSRYLVKRTGEKVFLECVQDMDHENMFWYRQDPGLGLRLIYFSYDVKMKEKGDIPEGYSVSREKKERFSLILESASTNQTSMYLCASVSDTEAFFGQGTRLTVV.

V is TRBV29-1 and J is TRBJ2-1, with TRBD2 as a possible D gene (7 bases). The CDR3 consists of 11 residues. The germline V gene encodes CDR1 SQVTM and CDR2 ANQGSEA. Trimming took off 8 bases at V and 8 bases at J, with 13 bases between the two ends. The CDR3 DNA sequence: TGCAGCATAGGGGGGGGTGATGAGCAGTTCTTC. It encodes CSIGGGDEQFF.

The rearrangement links TRBV7-2 to TRBJ1-5; 8 nucleotides align to TRBD1. This CDR3 is built from 14 residues. Unmatched junction bases numbered 4, after V lost 3 bases and J lost 6 bases. Germline assignment: CDR1 SGHTA and CDR2 FQGNSA. The CDR3: CASSFAGGSQPQHF. The CDR3 DNA is TGTGCCAGCAGCTTTGCAGGGGGCAGTCAGCCCCAGCATTTT.

The chain carries TRBV27 and TRBJ1-4, with D unresolved. The CDR3 is 12 residues long. Germline V gene lookup returns CDR1 MNHEY and CDR2 SMNVEV (reference sequence). Trimming left V 6 bases short and J 4 bases short, with 6 bases between. The CDR3 DNA reads as TGTGCCAGCAGGAGCTATAATGAAAAACTGTTTTTT. It codes for CASRSYNEKLFF. Based on the CDR3 plus reference TRBV27 and TRBJ1-4, the full variable domain is EAQVTQNPRYLITVTGKKLTVTCSQNMNHEYMSWYRQDPGLGLRQIYYSMNVEVTDKGDVPEGYKVSRKEKRNFPLILESPSPNQTSLYFCASRSYNEKLFFGSGTQLSVL.

The rearrangement links TRBV28 to TRBJ1-5; 9 positions agree with TRBD1. This CDR3 has 15 amino acids. Germline CDR1 is MDHEN and CDR2 is SYDVKM. V gave up 6 bases and J gave up 3 bases; unmatched junction bases: 6. The CDR3 coding sequence is TGTGCCAGCAGCCCGGACAGGGGCTTCAATCAGCCCCAGCATTTT. It specifies CASSPDRGFNQPQHF.